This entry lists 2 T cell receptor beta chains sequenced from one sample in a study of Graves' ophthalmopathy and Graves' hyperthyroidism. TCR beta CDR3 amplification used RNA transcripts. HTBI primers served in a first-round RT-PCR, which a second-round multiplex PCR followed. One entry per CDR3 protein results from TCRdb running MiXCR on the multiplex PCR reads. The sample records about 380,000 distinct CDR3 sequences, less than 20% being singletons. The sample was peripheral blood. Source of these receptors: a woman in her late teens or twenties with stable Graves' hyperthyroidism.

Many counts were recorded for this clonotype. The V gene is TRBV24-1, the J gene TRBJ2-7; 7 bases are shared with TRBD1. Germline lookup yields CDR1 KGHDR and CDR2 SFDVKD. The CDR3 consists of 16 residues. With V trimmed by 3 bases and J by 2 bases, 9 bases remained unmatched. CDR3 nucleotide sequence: TGTGCCACCAGTGATGCCGGGACAGCAACCACCTACGAGCAGTACTTC. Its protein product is CATSDAGTATTYEQYF.

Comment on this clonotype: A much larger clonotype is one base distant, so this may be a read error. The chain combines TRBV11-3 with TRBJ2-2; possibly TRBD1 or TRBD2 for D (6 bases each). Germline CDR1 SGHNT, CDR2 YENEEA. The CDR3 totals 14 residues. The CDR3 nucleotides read TGTGCCAGCAGCTTAGGCAGGGGACGGAGGGAGCTGTGTTTT. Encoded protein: CASSLGRGRRELCF.